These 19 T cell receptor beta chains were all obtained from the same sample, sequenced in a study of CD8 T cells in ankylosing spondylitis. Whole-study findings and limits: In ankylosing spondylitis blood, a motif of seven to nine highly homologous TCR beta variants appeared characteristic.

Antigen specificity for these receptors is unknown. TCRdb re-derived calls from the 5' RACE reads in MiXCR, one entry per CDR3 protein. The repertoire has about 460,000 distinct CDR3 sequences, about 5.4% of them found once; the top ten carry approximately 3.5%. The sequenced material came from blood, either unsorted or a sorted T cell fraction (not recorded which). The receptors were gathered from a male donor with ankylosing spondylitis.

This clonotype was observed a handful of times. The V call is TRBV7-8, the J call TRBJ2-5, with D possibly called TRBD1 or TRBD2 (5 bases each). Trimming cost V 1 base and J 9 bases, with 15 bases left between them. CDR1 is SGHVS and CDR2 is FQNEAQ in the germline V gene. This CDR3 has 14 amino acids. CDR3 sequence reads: CASSLVGPPGAQYF. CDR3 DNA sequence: TGTGCCAGCAGCTTAGTGGGGCCCCCCGGGGCCCAGTACTTC.

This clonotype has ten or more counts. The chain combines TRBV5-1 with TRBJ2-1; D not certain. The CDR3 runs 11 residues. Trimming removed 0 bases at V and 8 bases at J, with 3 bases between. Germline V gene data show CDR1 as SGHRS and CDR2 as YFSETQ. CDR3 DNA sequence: TGCGCCAGCAGCTTGGCCGATGAGCAGTTCTTC. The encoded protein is CASSLADEQFF.

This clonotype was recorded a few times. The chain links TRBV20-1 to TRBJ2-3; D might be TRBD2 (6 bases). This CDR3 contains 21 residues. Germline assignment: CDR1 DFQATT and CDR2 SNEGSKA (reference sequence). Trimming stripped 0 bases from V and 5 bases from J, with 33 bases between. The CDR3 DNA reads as TGCAGTGCTAGAGAAACTAGCACGCAACTCCCCGGGTATAGTGTCGGAGATACGCAGTATTTT. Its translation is CSARETSTQLPGYSVGDTQYF.

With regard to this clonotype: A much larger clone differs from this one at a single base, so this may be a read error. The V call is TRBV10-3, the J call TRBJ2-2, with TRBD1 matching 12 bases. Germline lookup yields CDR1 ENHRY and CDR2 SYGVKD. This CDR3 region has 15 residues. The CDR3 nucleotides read TGTGCCATCGGGGACAGGGGGCGCCGAACCGGGGAGCTGCTTTTT. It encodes CAIGDRGRRTGELLF.

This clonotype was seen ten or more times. CDR3 in DNA: TGTGCCAGCAGCTTAATCGCGGGAGGGTTAAATGAGCAGTTCTTC. Protein sequence: CASSLIAGGLNEQFF. The chain uses TRBV7-9 and TRBJ2-1; TRBD2 aligns across 9 bases. Trimming at V came to 2 bases and at J to 7 bases, leaving 6 bases not matched to a gene. Germline-derived CDR1 and CDR2 are SEHNR and FQNEAQ (reference sequence). The CDR3 is made up of 15 amino acids.

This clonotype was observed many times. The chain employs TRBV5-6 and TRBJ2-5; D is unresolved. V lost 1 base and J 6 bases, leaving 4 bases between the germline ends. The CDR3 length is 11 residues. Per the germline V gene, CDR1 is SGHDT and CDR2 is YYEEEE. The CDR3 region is CASSLSKTQYF. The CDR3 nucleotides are TGTGCCAGCAGCTTGAGTAAGACCCAGTACTTC.

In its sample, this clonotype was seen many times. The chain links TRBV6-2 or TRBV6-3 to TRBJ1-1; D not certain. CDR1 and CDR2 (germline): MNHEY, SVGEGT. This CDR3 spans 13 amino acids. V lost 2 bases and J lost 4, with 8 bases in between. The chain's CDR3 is CASSYRRSTEAFF. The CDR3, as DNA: TGTGCCAGCAGTTACCGGCGGAGCACTGAAGCTTTCTTT.

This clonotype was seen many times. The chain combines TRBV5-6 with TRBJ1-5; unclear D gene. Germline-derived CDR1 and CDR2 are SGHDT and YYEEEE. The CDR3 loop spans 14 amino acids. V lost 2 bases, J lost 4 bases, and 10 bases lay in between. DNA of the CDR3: TGTGCCAGCAGCTTTCGGCGGAGGAATCAGCCCCAGCATTTT. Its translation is CASSFRRRNQPQHF.

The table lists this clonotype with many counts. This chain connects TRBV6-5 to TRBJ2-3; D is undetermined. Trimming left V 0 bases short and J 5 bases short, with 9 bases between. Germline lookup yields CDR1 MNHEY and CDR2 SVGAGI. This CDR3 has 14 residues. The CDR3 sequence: CASSYSGVGDTQYF. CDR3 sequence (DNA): TGTGCCAGCAGTTACTCTGGGGTAGGAGATACGCAGTATTTT.

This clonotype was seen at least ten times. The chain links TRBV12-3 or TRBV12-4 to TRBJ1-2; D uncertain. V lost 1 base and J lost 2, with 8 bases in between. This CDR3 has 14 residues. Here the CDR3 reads CASSLEDANYGYTF. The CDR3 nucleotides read TGTGCCAGCAGTTTAGAGGACGCAAACTATGGCTACACCTTC.

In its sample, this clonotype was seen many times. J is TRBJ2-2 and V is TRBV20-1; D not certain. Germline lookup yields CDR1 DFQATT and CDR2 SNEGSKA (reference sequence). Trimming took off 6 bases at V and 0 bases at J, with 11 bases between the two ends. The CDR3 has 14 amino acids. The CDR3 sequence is CSAPLTANTGELFF. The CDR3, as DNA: TGCAGTGCCCCACTAACAGCGAACACCGGGGAGCTGTTTTTT.

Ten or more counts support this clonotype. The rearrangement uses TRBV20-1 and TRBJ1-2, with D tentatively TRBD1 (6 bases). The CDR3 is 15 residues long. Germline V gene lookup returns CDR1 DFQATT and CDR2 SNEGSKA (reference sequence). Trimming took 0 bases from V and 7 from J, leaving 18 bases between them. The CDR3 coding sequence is TGCAGTGCTAGAGACTTTAGATTCGGGGGCTTTGGCTACACCTTC. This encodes CSARDFRFGGFGYTF.

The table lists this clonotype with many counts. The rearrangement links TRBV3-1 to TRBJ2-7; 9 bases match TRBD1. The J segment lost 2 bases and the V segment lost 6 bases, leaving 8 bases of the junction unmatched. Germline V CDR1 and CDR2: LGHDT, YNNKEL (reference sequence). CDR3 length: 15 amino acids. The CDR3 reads CASSRSGTGPYEQYF. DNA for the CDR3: TGTGCCAGCAGTCGCTCCGGGACAGGGCCCTACGAGCAGTACTTC.

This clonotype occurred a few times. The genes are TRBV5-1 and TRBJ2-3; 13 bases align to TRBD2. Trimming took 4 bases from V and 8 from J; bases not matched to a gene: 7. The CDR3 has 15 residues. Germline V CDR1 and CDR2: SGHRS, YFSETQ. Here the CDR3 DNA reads TGCGCCAGCAGCGGAACTAGCGGGGGGGGAGTTACGCAGTATTTT. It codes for CASSGTSGGGVTQYF.

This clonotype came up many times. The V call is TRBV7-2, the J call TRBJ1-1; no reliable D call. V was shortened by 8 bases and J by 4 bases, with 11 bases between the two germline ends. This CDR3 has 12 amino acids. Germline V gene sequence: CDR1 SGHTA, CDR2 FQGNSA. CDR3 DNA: TGTGCCAGCGGGTCAAGGGTCACTGAAGCTTTCTTT. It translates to CASGSRVTEAFF.

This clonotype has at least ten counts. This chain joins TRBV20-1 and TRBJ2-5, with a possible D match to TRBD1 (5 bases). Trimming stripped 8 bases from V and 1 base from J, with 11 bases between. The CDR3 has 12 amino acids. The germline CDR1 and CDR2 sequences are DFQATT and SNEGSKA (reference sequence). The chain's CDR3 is CSPGAFQETQYF. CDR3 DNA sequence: TGCAGTCCTGGGGCTTTCCAAGAGACCCAGTACTTC.

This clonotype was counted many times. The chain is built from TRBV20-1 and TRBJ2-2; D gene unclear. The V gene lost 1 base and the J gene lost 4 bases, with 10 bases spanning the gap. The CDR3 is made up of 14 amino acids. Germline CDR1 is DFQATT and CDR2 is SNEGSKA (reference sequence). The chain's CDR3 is CSARVRQPTGELFF. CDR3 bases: TGCAGTGCTAGAGTGCGGCAGCCCACCGGGGAGCTGTTTTTT.

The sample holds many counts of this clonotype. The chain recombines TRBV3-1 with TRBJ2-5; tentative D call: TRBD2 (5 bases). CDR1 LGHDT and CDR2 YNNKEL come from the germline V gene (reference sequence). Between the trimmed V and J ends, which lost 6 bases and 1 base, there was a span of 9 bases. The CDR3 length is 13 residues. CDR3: CASSSRGQETQYF. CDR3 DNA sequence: TGTGCCAGCAGTTCACGGGGCCAAGAGACCCAGTACTTC.

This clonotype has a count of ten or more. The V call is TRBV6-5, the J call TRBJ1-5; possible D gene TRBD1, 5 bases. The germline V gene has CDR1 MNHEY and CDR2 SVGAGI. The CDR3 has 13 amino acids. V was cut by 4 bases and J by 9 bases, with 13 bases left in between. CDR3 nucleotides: TGTGCCAGCAGTTCGGGACTCCTTGGGCCCCAGCATTTT. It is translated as CASSSGLLGPQHF.